Listed here are 5 T cell receptor beta chains from one sample, sequenced in a study of T cell repertoires in cytomegalovirus infection. One entry per CDR3 protein results from TCRdb running MiXCR on the reads. The sample has fewer than 950,000 distinct CDR3 sequences, about 30% seen once. Their recognized antigens are unknown. This specimen was cultured CD8+ T cells from PBMCs, taken from culture after CMV antigen stimulation. The receptors here all came from a human donor in good health (CMV status not recorded). Some clones in this sample may be carry-over from other donors' samples.

This clonotype has a handful of counts. The chain combines TRBV28 with TRBJ2-5, with 7 positions matching TRBD1. V gave up 3 bases and J gave up 3 bases; unmatched junction bases: 10. The germline V gene has CDR1 MDHEN and CDR2 SYDVKM. The CDR3 spans 16 residues. CDR3 region: CASSLGSGRGKETQYF. The CDR3 coding sequence is TGTGCCAGCAGTTTGGGTTCGGGCAGGGGGAAAGAGACCCAGTACTTC.

The V call is TRBV4-2, the J call TRBJ2-1, with TRBD2 matching over 12 bases. This CDR3 region has 19 residues. V shed 1 base and J 5 bases; nucleotides not matched to a gene: 12. Germline values: CDR1 LGHNA, CDR2 YNFKEQ. The CDR3 reads CASSQVLRTSGDRHNEQFF. CDR3 in DNA: TGTGCCAGCAGCCAAGTTCTTAGGACTAGCGGGGATCGGCACAATGAGCAGTTCTTC.

The gene calls are TRBV27 and TRBJ2-1, with 7 bases matching TRBD1. CDR3 length: 15 residues. V lost 7 bases to trimming and J lost 2 bases; unmatched junction nucleotides: 8. The germline CDR1 and CDR2 sequences are MNHEY and SMNVEV (reference sequence). CDR3: CASKTPGGAYNEQFF. DNA for the CDR3: TGTGCCAGCAAAACCCCAGGGGGAGCCTACAATGAGCAGTTCTTC.

This clonotype was detected a few times. The chain uses TRBV6-6 and TRBJ2-1; D may correspond to TRBD1 or TRBD2 (6 bases each). The ends were cut back, 0 bases at V and 7 bases at J, with 19 bases in the middle. The CDR3 is 17 amino acids. Germline CDR1 and CDR2: MNHNY and SVGAGI (reference sequence). This CDR3 reads CASSYSNWGAEKNEQFF. The CDR3 DNA is TGTGCCAGCAGTTACTCGAATTGGGGGGCTGAAAAGAATGAGCAGTTCTTC.

J is TRBJ2-1 and V is TRBV15, with a weak D call TRBD1 (6 bases). The CDR3 extends over 16 amino acids. Per the germline V gene, CDR1 is LNHNV and CDR2 is YYDKDF (reference sequence). Trimming took 5 bases from V and 2 from J, leaving 16 bases between them. CDR3 sequence reads: CATSRFRDTAYNEQFF. Here the CDR3 DNA reads TGTGCCACCAGCCGATTCCGGGACACCGCCTACAATGAGCAGTTCTTC.